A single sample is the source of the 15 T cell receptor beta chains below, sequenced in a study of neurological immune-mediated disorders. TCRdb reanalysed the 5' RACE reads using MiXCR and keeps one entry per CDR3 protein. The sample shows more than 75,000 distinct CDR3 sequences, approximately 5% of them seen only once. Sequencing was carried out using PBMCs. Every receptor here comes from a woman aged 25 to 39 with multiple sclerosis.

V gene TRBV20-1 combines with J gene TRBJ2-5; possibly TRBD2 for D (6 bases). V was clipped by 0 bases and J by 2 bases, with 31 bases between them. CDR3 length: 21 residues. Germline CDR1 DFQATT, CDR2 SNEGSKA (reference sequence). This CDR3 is CSARDYRSLHFFEGRQETQYF. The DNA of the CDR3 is TGCAGTGCTAGAGATTATCGCTCCTTGCACTTTTTTGAGGGGAGGCAAGAGACCCAGTACTTC.

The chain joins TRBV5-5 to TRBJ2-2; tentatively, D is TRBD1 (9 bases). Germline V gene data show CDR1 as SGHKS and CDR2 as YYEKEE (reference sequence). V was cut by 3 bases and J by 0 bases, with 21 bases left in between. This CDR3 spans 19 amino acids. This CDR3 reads CASSSGQGRTSTNTGELFF. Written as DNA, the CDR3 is TGTGCCAGCAGCTCAGGACAGGGGAGGACTAGCACGAACACCGGGGAGCTGTTTTTT.

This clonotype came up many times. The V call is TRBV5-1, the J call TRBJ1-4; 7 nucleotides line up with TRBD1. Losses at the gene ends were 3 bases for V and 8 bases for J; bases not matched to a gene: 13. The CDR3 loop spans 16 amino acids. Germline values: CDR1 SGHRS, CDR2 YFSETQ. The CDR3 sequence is CASSSTGRGVQEKLFF. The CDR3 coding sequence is TGCGCCAGCAGCTCGACAGGGCGGGGGGTTCAGGAAAAACTGTTTTTT.

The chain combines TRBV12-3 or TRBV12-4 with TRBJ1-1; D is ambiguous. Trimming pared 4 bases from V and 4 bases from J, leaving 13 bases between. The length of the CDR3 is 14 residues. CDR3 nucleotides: TGTGCCAGCAGTTCGCCTGTTGCGAGCACTGAAGCTTTCTTT. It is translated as CASSSPVASTEAFF.

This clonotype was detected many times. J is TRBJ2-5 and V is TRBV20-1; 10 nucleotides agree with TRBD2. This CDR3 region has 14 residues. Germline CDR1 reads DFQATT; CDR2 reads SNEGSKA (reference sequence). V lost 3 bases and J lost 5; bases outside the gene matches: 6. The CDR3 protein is CSARSSGRTETQYF. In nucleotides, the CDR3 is TGCAGTGCTAGGTCTAGCGGGAGAACGGAGACCCAGTACTTC.

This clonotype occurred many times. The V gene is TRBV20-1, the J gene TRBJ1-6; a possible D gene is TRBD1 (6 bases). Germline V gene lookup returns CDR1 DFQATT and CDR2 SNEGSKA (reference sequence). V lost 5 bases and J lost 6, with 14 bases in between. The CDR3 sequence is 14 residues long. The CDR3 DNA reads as TGCAGTGCTCCCGGTACAGGGCCTAATTCACCCCTCCACTTT. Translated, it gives CSAPGTGPNSPLHF.

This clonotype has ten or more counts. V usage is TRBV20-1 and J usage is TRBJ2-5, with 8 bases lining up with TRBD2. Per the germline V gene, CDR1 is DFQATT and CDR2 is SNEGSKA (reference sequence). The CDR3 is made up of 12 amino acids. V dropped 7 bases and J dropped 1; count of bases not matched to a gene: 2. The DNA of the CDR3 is TGCAGTGGGGCGGGGGGCCAAGAGACCCAGTACTTC. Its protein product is CSGAGGQETQYF.

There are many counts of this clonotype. The CDR3 DNA reads TGTGCCAGCAGCTTAGCAGGGGTAGAAGCTTTCTTT. This sequence encodes CASSLAGVEAFF. The rearrangement joins TRBV7-8 to TRBJ1-1; maybe TRBD1 (5 bases). Trimming took off 0 bases at V and 8 bases at J, with 7 bases between the two ends. Looked up from germline, CDR1 is SGHVS and CDR2 is FQNEAQ. CDR3 size: 12 residues.

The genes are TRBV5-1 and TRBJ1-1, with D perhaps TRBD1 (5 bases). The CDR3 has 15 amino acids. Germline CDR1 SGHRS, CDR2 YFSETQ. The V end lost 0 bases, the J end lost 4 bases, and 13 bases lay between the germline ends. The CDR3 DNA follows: TGCGCCAGCAGCTTGGCAGGGACTGTCAGCACTGAAGCTTTCTTT. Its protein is CASSLAGTVSTEAFF.

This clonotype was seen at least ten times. The CDR3 DNA sequence: TGTGCCAGCAGCTTAGGACACCTCTATGGCTACACCTTC. It encodes CASSLGHLYGYTF. V is TRBV7-2 and J is TRBJ1-2; D ambiguous. The V end was cut by 1 base, the J end by 4 bases, with 7 bases between. The germline gives CDR1 SGHTA, CDR2 FQGNSA. The CDR3 contains 13 residues.

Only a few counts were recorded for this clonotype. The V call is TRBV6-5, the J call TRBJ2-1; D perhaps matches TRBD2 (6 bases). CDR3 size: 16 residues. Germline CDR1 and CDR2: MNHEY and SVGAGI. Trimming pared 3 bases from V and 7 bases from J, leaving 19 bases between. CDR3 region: CASSYRGGNPRNEQFF. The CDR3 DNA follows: TGTGCCAGCAGTTATAGAGGCGGGAACCCACGTAATGAGCAGTTCTTC.

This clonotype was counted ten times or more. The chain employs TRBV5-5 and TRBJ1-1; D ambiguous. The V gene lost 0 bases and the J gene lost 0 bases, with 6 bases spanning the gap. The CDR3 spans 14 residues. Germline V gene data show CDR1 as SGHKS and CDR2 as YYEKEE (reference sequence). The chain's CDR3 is CASSLGILNTEAFF. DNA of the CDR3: TGTGCCAGCAGCTTGGGGATATTGAACACTGAAGCTTTCTTT.

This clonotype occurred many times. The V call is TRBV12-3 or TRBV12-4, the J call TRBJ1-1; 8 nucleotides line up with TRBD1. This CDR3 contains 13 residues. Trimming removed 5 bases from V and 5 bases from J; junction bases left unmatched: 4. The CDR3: CASSGQGKTEAFF. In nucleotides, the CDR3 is TGTGCCAGCAGTGGACAGGGAAAGACTGAAGCTTTCTTT.

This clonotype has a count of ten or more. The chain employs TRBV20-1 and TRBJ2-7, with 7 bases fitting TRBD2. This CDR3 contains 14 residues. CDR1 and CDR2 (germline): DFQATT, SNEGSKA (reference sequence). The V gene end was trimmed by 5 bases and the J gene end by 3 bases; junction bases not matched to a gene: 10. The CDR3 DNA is TGCAGTGCTTTAGAGTTGGCGGGGGACTACGAGCAGTACTTC. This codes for CSALELAGDYEQYF.

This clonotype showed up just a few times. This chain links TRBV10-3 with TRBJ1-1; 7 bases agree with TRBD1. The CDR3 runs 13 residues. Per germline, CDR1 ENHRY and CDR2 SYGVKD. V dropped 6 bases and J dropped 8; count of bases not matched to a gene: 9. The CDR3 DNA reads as TGTGCCATCAGCCACAGGGGCGACGGGGAAGCTTTCTTT. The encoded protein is CAISHRGDGEAFF.